This TCR beta chain is drawn from a study of blood T cell repertoires in COVID-19 (dated by TCRdb to the early 2020s). Broadly, across the study: Samples covering the acute and convalescent phases of COVID-19 were provided by collaborators in the United States, Italy and Spain. The material from the prospective study consisted of cDNA or gDNA derived from T cells, B-cell-depleted T cells, or PBMCs. Samples were obtained from the ongoing ImmuneRACE study (first 160 participants) and from about 1,300 subjects provided by 6 global collaborators. Subjects who had been exposed to COVID-19, were actively infected with it, or had recovered from it provided the deeply sampled blood TCRbeta repertoires that made up the dataset. Where available, HLA class I and class II types were taken from metadata supplied by the sample provider and were not determined by assay-based typing. A de-identified subject ID, COVID-19 status, age in years and sex were almost always included in the sample metadata. A freely available public database, intended as a resource for researchers studying the immune response to SARS-CoV-2, is where the repertoires were released. The paper as a whole reports these results and caveats: The quantity of clinical and demographic metadata differed by source and by participant and was supplied without curation.

Compared with germline, V lacks 6 bases and J lacks 8 bases; bases without a gene match: 9. The CDR1 and CDR2 encoded by the germline V gene are MDHEN and SYDVKM. From its cysteine to its phenylalanine, the CDR3 spans 15 amino acids. Only CDR3 DNA is held: 45 bases, read in frame from base 1. TCRbeta CDR3 regions were amplified from genomic DNA by means of the immunoSEQ Assay, a bias-controlled multiplex PCR. In the paper's pipeline: Nucleated cell counts per sample were estimated from amplification of reference gene primers within the assay. To quantify the absolute abundance of each unique TCRbeta CDR3 rearrangement, sequence reads were collapsed and filtered. Productive Simpson clonality was computed per sample as the square root of Simpson's diversity index over productive rearrangements. In its TCRdb copy, this immuneACCESS table keeps in-frame sequences only and misses some clones. Where compared with another copy, unresolved V genes explain less than half of these, and the others have no known cause. V and J calls and clone size follow that table, whereas D and trimming were derived from the DNA. This sample is represented by 300,000 to 400,000 clones; around 84% of them were singletons. The ten largest clones add up to under 3% of the sample.

Each collaborating institution followed its own protocols to collect whole blood in K2EDTA tubes. Collaborator samples were shipped for TCRbeta analysis as frozen whole blood, isolated PBMCs, or DNA extracted from either sample type. Notes on this clone: It lacks a known antigen. No base-level quality is on record; no much larger clone is a single base apart.

Specimen: peripheral blood. The V and J genes are TRBV28 and TRBJ1-4; 10 bases in the middle match TRBD1. The sequence derives from a human donor in a cohort sampled during active COVID-19. CDR3 reads: CASSRSGTGVEKLFF. The nucleotides are TGTGCCAGCAGCCGATCTGGGACAGGGGTGGAAAAACTGTTTTTT.